One TCR beta chain is described in this entry. Antigen specificity is unknown. V lost 7 bases and J lost 2, with 20 bases in between. The CDR3 is 16 residues long. CDR1 is LNHDA, CDR2 SQIVND, per germline (reference sequence). These data come from a study of OX40 agonist ivuxolimab in advanced cancers. Across the whole study: Treatment of patients was with ivuxolimab, an agonistic anti-OX40 (CD134) antibody.

Libraries were prepared by immunoSEQ multiplex PCR; TCRdb keeps only in-frame clonotypes and omits some of them. The sample gives over 85,000 clones, approximately 89% of which show up once; 0.27% is in the top ten. Whole-study results and caveats: Clonal expansion by week 6 occurred in CD4+ and CD8+ blood T cells (at 0.1 to 3.0 mg/kg).

The sequences come from CD4+ or CD8+ T cells sorted from blood, collected in a trial of the OX40 agonist ivuxolimab. The rearrangement links TRBV19 to TRBJ1-1, with D perhaps TRBD1 (6 bases). This clonotype originated in an adult with an advanced solid tumor such as melanoma, head and neck, liver or kidney cancer. CDR3 in DNA: TGTGCCAGTAATCCGCGGGGGGGGCCTCTAAACACTGAAGCTTTCTTT. Translating gives CASNPRGGPLNTEAFF.